The 24 T cell receptor beta chains below were found in one sample sequenced in a study of blood T cell repertoires in COVID-19. TCRdb's table, derived via immunoSEQ multiplex PCR, lists solely in-frame clones and lacks some. Of around 170,000 clones in the sample, 80% were seen once. Source material: PBMCs or T cells enriched from blood (not recorded which). These receptors were taken from a man in his sixties who had been exposed to COVID-19.

The chain joins TRBV7-8 to TRBJ1-1, with D unresolved. The V gene lost 5 bases and the J gene lost 1 base, with 8 bases spanning the gap. Germline V gene data show CDR1 as SGHVS and CDR2 as FQNEAQ. The CDR3 loop spans 13 amino acids. CDR3 in amino acids: CASSKKQNTEAFF. The CDR3 DNA sequence: TGTGCCAGCAGCAAAAAGCAGAACACTGAAGCTTTCTTT. The full variable domain, rest sourced from reference TRBV7-8 and TRBJ1-1, is GAGVSQSPRYKVAKRGQDVALRCDPISGHVSLFWYQQALGQGPEFLTYFQNEAQLDKSGLPSDRFFAERPEGSVSTLKIQRTQQEDSAVYLCASSKKQNTEAFFGQGTRLTVV.

V usage is TRBV21-1 and J usage is TRBJ2-3; TRBD2 is the table's D call and was not checked against the DNA. TRBV21-1 is designated a pseudogene. This CDR3 has 14 residues. CDR3 nucleotides: TGTGCCAGCAGCAAAGGGAGAAGCACAGATACGCAGTATTTT. This translates into CASSKGRSTDTQYF.

This clone was detected only once. The genes are TRBV9 and TRBJ2-3, with 8 bases that match TRBD2. With 0 bases clipped from V and 2 bases from J, the junction kept 8 bases outside the gene matches. The CDR3 is 17 residues long. Germline V lookup: CDR1 SGDLS, CDR2 YYNGEE. The CDR3: CASSVGNAGGLTDTQYF. The CDR3 bases are TGTGCCAGCAGCGTAGGGAATGCGGGAGGACTCACAGATACGCAGTATTTT.

J is TRBJ2-1 and V is TRBV5-1; 8 positions agree with TRBD2. Germline CDR1 reads SGHRS; CDR2 reads YFSETQ. J gave up 6 bases and V 2 bases, and 13 bases lay outside the gene matches. This CDR3 has 17 amino acids. CDR3 region: CASSFGLAGSDGNEQFF. The CDR3 DNA reads as TGCGCCAGCAGCTTTGGACTAGCTGGGAGTGACGGCAATGAGCAGTTCTTC.

CDR3 in amino acids: CASSQEPDRARKFF. CDR3 nucleotide sequence: TGCGCCAGCAGCCAAGAGCCTGACAGGGCTCGTAAGTTCTTC. The chain uses TRBV4-3 and TRBJ2-1; 7 bases are a match to TRBD1. Losses at the gene ends were 0 bases for V and 14 bases for J; bases not matched to a gene: 10. Per the germline V gene, CDR1 is LGHNA and CDR2 is YSLEER. The CDR3 consists of 14 residues.

V usage is TRBV6-1 and J usage is TRBJ1-6; no definite D call. This CDR3 comprises 15 residues. Germline V CDR1 and CDR2: MNHNS, SASEGT. Trimming stripped 1 base from V and 6 bases from J, with 10 bases between. In DNA, the CDR3 is TGTGCCAGCAGTGAAGATGAGCTTGGTAATTCACCCCTCCACTTT. It translates to CASSEDELGNSPLHF.

The J gene is TRBJ1-1, the V gene TRBV10-3, with D perhaps TRBD1 (5 bases). Trimming took 9 bases from V and 3 from J, leaving 11 bases between them. Germline V gene sequence: CDR1 ENHRY, CDR2 SYGVKD. The CDR3 contains 12 residues. CDR3 in amino acids: CAIGVGDTEAFF. Here the CDR3 DNA reads TGTGCCATTGGGGTAGGGGACACTGAAGCTTTCTTT.

This clone was recorded only once. J is TRBJ2-3 and V is TRBV29-1, with D possibly being TRBD2 (6 bases). V gave up 3 bases and J gave up 6 bases, with 13 bases separating them. CDR3 length: 13 amino acids. Germline CDR1 is SQVTM and CDR2 is ANQGSEA. CDR3 region: CSVDGLAMDTQYF. In DNA form, the CDR3 reads TGCAGCGTTGATGGGCTAGCGATGGATACGCAGTATTTT.

CDR3 amino acids: CASSLSSRKSSNYGYTF. The CDR3 DNA is TGTGCCAGCAGCCTGTCGTCCAGGAAGAGCTCCAACTATGGCTACACCTTC. The chain carries TRBV11-3 and TRBJ1-2, with D unclear. Germline CDR1 SGHNT, CDR2 YENEEA. The CDR3 length is 17 residues. Trimming removed 5 bases from V and 2 bases from J, with 21 bases in between. The variable domain in full, completed from reference TRBV11-3 and TRBJ1-2, reads EAGVVQSPRYKIIEKKQPVAFWCNPISGHNTLYWYLQNLGQGPELLIRYENEEAVDDSQLPKDRFSAERLKGVDSTLKIQPAELGDSAVYLCASSLSSRKSSNYGYTFGSGTRLTVV.

V is TRBV28 and J is TRBJ2-6, with 8 bases fitting TRBD2. V lost 6 bases and J lost 2; bases outside the gene matches: 3. The germline gives CDR1 MDHEN, CDR2 SYDVKM. This CDR3 is 15 amino acids long. CDR3 sequence: CASRSGGAGANVLTF. CDR3 nucleotides: TGTGCCAGCAGGTCGGGGGGGGCTGGGGCCAACGTCCTGACTTTC.

This sequence joins TRBV9 and TRBJ2-6; 10 bases map to TRBD2. Germline V CDR1 and CDR2: SGDLS, YYNGEE. The CDR3 runs to 17 residues. V shed 1 base and J 2 bases; nucleotides not matched to a gene: 3. The CDR3 bases are TGTGCCAGCAGCGTACGCCTAGCGGGAGCTGGGGCCAACGTCCTGACTTTC. It specifies CASSVRLAGAGANVLTF.

This sequence joins TRBV9 and TRBJ2-7, with TRBD2 identical over 12 bases. CDR3 length equals 16 residues. The germline V gene has CDR1 SGDLS and CDR2 YYNGEE. Unmatched junction bases numbered 5, after V lost 2 bases and J lost 2 bases. The DNA for the CDR3 is TGTGCCAGCAGCGTGGCGACTAGCGGGGGACCCTACGAGCAGTACTTC. It codes for CASSVATSGGPYEQYF.

The chain recombines TRBV5-1 with TRBJ2-1, with 10 bases identical to TRBD2. The length of the CDR3 is 18 residues. V shed 1 base, J shed 8 bases, and the junction held 15 bases outside the gene matches. From germline, CDR1 is SGHRS and CDR2 YFSETQ. This CDR3 reads CASSLRPTSGTLNDEQFF. The CDR3 DNA is TGCGCCAGCAGCTTGAGACCCACTAGCGGGACATTGAACGATGAGCAGTTCTTC.

The chain recombines TRBV7-3 with TRBJ2-2; the match to TRBD2 covers 9 bases. Germline assignment: CDR1 SGHTA and CDR2 FQGTGA. The CDR3 runs 15 residues. After removal of 5 bases from V and 7 bases from J, the junction contained 8 bases not matched to a gene. In DNA form, the CDR3 reads TGTGCCAGCAGCCCTGCGGGAGGGCCTATCGGGGAGCTGTTTTTT. Translated, it gives CASSPAGGPIGELFF.

The chain employs TRBV28 and TRBJ1-2; D is undetermined. The V end lost 6 bases, the J end lost 5 bases, and 13 bases lay between the germline ends. This CDR3 has 13 residues. Germline V CDR1 and CDR2: MDHEN, SYDVKM. The CDR3 nucleotides read TGTGCCAGCAGGCACCCCCGGGTGTATGGCTACACCTTC. It encodes CASRHPRVYGYTF.

This clone has only one observation. The chain combines TRBV15 with TRBJ2-1; the D is unclear. Deletions cut 0 bases from V and 7 bases from J, with 13 bases between. This CDR3 comprises 15 residues. CDR1 LNHNV and CDR2 YYDKDF come from the germline V gene (reference sequence). The CDR3 is CATSREMLSVNEQFF. CDR3 bases: TGTGCCACCAGCAGAGAGATGCTCTCAGTAAATGAGCAGTTCTTC.

The chain is built from TRBV19 and TRBJ1-1, with 9 bases aligning to TRBD1. V dropped 3 bases and J dropped 7; count of bases not matched to a gene: 3. This CDR3 is built from 13 residues. CDR1 is LNHDA and CDR2 is SQIVND in the germline V gene (reference sequence). CDR3 in amino acids: CASSIPGQGEAFF. In nucleotides, the CDR3 is TGTGCCAGTAGTATTCCGGGACAGGGTGAAGCTTTCTTT. The full variable domain, rest sourced from reference TRBV19 and TRBJ1-1, is DGGITQSPKYLFRKEGQNVTLSCEQNLNHDAMYWYRQDPGQGLRLIYYSQIVNDFQKGDIAEGYSVSREKKESFPLTVTSAQKNPTAFYLCASSIPGQGEAFFGQGTRLTVV.

The chain employs TRBV19 and TRBJ1-2; TRBD1 aligns across 9 bases. Germline V gene sequence: CDR1 LNHDA, CDR2 SQIVND (reference sequence). CDR3 size: 14 residues. V gave up 2 bases and J gave up 3 bases; unmatched junction bases: 1. The CDR3 sequence is CASSITGGDYGYTF. The CDR3 DNA follows: TGTGCCAGTAGTATAACAGGGGGCGACTATGGCTACACCTTC.

The V call is TRBV9, the J call TRBJ2-3, with 10 bases matching TRBD2. The CDR3 has 16 amino acids. V shed 0 bases and J 4 bases; nucleotides not matched to a gene: 5. Germline CDR1 is SGDLS and CDR2 is YYNGEE. CDR3 sequence reads: CASSVDTSGTADTQYF. CDR3 in DNA: TGTGCCAGCAGCGTAGATACTAGCGGGACGGCAGATACGCAGTATTTT.

This clone showed up just a few times. J is TRBJ1-2 and V is TRBV5-4; the D is unclear. The CDR3 spans 13 residues. Germline assignment: CDR1 SGHNT and CDR2 YYREEE (reference sequence). V lost 3 bases, J lost 11 bases, and 17 bases lay in between. CDR3 amino acids: CASSSTPGTAYTF. CDR3 sequence (DNA): TGTGCCAGCAGCTCAACGCCGGGAACGGCTTACACCTTC.

The chain carries TRBV9 and TRBJ2-7, with 7 positions matching TRBD2. V trimming: 4 bases; J trimming: 4 bases; junction bases outside the gene matches: 5. Germline loops: CDR1 SGDLS, CDR2 YYNGEE. The CDR3 totals 13 residues. This chain's CDR3 is CASSSGGEYEQYF. The DNA of the CDR3 is TGTGCCAGCAGCTCTGGGGGGGAATACGAGCAGTACTTC.

The rearrangement uses TRBV9 and TRBJ2-1; 11 bases align to TRBD2. Trimming took 0 bases from V and 10 from J; bases not matched to a gene: 12. The CDR3 spans 17 residues. Looked up from germline, CDR1 is SGDLS and CDR2 is YYNGEE. CDR3 DNA: TGTGCCAGCAGCGTAGATTCCCTAGCGGGGGGCCGGGGGGAGCAGTTCTTC. This sequence encodes CASSVDSLAGGRGEQFF.

The sample holds many counts of this clone. The chain uses TRBV20-1 and TRBJ2-1; D is possibly TRBD2 (6 bases). Germline-derived CDR1 and CDR2 are DFQATT and SNEGSKA (reference sequence). Trimming left V 6 bases short and J 11 bases short, with 14 bases between. The CDR3 is made up of 11 amino acids. The CDR3 loop is CSAEDYPKQFF. DNA for the CDR3: TGCAGTGCGGAGGACTATCCAAAGCAGTTCTTC.

This chain uses TRBV18 with TRBJ1-5; 10 bases fit TRBD1. Trimming cost V 3 bases and J 0 bases; bases outside gene matches: 2. The CDR3 is 16 residues long. Germline values: CDR1 KGHSH, CDR2 LQKENI. The CDR3 protein is CASSPGTGDSNQPQHF. The CDR3, as DNA: TGTGCCAGCTCACCCGGGACAGGGGATAGCAATCAGCCCCAGCATTTT.